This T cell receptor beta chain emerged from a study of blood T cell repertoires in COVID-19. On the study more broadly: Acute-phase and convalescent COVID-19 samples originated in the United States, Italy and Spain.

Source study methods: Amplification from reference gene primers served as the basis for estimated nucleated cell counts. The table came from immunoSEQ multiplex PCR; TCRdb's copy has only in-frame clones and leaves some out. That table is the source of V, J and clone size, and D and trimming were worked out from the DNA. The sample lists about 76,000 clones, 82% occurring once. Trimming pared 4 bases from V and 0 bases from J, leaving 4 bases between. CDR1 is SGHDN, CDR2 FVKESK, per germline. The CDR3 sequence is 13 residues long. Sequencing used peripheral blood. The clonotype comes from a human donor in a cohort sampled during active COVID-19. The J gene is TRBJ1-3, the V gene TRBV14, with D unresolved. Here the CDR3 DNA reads TGTGCCAGCAGCCCCAGCTCTGGAAACACCATATATTTT. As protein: CASSPSSGNTIYF.